This TCR beta chain originates from a study of somatic mutations in cytotoxic T cells in rheumatoid arthritis. Broader study findings: With some 62 patients examined, roughly eight had a largest CD8+ clone exceeding 20% of CD8+ cells. CD8+ clonality rose with age in rheumatoid arthritis patients, unlike in healthy controls.

This clone has just a few counts. The target antigen is unknown. The CDR3 sequence is 13 residues long. From germline, CDR1 is SGDLS and CDR2 YYNGEE. V was shortened by 1 base and J by 4 bases, with 8 bases between the two germline ends. Healthy-control blood donors had a median age of 56 years (range roughly 21-80) and were 55% female. Researchers isolated CD4+ and CD8+ cells by positive magnetic bead selection and then checked their purity by flow cytometry. Repertoires were generated with immunoSEQ multiplex PCR, while TCRdb's copy carries only in-frame clones and drops some. The sample lists 18,000 or so clones; roughly 80% were seen once.

This chain connects TRBV9 to TRBJ1-1, with no clear D. This receptor was taken from a woman aged 60-75 years in good health. Sequencing input: CD8+ T cells sorted from blood. DNA of the CDR3: TGTGCCAGCAGCGTAAAGGGATCCACTGAAGCTTTCTTT. It translates to CASSVKGSTEAFF.